Included here is one TCR beta chain sequence, with context. Antigen specificity is unknown. Disease lasting under 3 months, a NOSPECS grade of at least 4, and a Clinical Activity Score of at least 3 were features of the ophthalmopathy patients. TCR beta CDR3 sequences were amplified from RNA transcripts. First-round RT-PCR targeting the TCR CDR3 was performed with the HTBI primer set. TCRdb passed the multiplex PCR reads through MiXCR, listing each CDR3 protein once. Here the sample spans around 300,000 distinct CDR3 sequences, over 20% being singletons. These data originate in a study of T cells in Graves' hyperthyroidism and ophthalmopathy. General study findings and limits: Most thyroid-expanded clonotypes above 0.001 were also found in blood.

V trimming: 5 bases; J trimming: 7 bases; junction bases outside the gene matches: 11. The CDR3 is 16 residues long. From germline, CDR1 is LNHDA and CDR2 SQIVND (reference sequence). The sample was blood. The clonotype originates from a man in his thirties or forties with Graves' ophthalmopathy. The rearrangement joins TRBV19 to TRBJ2-2, with 9 bases matching TRBD1. CDR3 bases: TGTGCCAGTAGTTTTCCGGGACAGGGTCTCATCGGGGAGCTGTTTTTT. It encodes CASSFPGQGLIGELFF. Using reference TRBV19 and TRBJ2-2 for the parts outside the CDR3, the full variable domain is DGGITQSPKYLFRKEGQNVTLSCEQNLNHDAMYWYRQDPGQGLRLIYYSQIVNDFQKGDIAEGYSVSREKKESFPLTVTSAQKNPTAFYLCASSFPGQGLIGELFFGEGSRLTVL.